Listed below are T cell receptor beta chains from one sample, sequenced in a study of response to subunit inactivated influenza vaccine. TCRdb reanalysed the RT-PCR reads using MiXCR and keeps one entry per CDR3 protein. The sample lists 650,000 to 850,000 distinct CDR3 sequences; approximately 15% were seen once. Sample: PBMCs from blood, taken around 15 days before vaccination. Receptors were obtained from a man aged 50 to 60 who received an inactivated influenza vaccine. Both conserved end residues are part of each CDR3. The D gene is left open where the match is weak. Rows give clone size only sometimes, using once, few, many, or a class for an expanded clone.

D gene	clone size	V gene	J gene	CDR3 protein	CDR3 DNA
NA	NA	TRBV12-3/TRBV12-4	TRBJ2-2	CASSLVKGATGELFF	TGTGCCAGCAGTTTAGTCAAGGGTGCGACCGGGGAGCTGTTTTTT
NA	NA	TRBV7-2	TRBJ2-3	CASSLKPGTTDTQYF	TGTGCCAGCAGCTTAAAACCAGGGACCACAGATACGCAGTATTTT
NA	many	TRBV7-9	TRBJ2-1	CASSLDAGTHNEQFF	TGTGCCAGCAGCTTAGACGCCGGGACTCACAATGAGCAGTTCTTC
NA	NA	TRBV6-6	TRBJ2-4	CASSYGANIQYF	TGTGCCAGCAGTTACGGGGCAAACATTCAGTACTTC
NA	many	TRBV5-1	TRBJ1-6	CASSLGQGVNSPLHF	TGCGCCAGCAGCTTGGGGCAGGGTGTCAATTCACCCCTCCACTTT
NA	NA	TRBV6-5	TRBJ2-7	CASSYGASGRLSSYEQYF	TGTGCCAGCAGTTACGGGGCTTCGGGCAGGTTGAGCTCCTACGAGCAGTACTTC
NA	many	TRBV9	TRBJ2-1	CASSPQRLLKGNEQFF	TGTGCCAGCAGCCCACAGAGACTCCTTAAGGGCAATGAGCAGTTCTTC
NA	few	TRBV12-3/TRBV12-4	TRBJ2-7	CASSLIPGGHEQYF	TGTGCCAGCAGTTTAATCCCGGGGGGCCACGAGCAGTACTTC
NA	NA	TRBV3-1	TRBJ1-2	CASSQGPPGGGYGYTF	TGTGCCAGCAGCCAAGGACCGCCGGGGGGCGGCTATGGCTACACCTTC
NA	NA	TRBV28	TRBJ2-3	CASSVGTTLGTQYF	TGTGCCAGCAGTGTCGGGACCACCCTGGGTACGCAGTATTTT
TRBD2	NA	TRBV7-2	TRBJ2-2	CASSSQSGRVAGELFF	TGTGCCAGCAGCTCCCAGAGCGGGAGAGTAGCCGGGGAGCTGTTTTTT
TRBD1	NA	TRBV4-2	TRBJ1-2	CASSQDRGRYTF	TGTGCCAGCAGCCAGGACAGGGGCCGCTACACCTTC
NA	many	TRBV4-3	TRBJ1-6	CASSQERSFSYNSPLHF	TGCGCCAGCAGCCAAGAGCGGAGCTTCTCCTATAATTCACCCCTCCACTTT
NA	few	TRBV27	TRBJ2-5	CASTPLGGQETQYF	TGTGCCAGCACCCCCCTTGGGGGGCAAGAGACCCAGTACTTC